These T cell receptor beta chains were read from a single sample in a study of cytomegalovirus exposure and HLA in healthy donors. Data came from immunoSEQ multiplex PCR; TCRdb stores just in-frame clones and leaves some out. The data contain approximately 90,000 clones, roughly 80% of them singletons. The sequenced material came from PBMCs. The receptors come from a male donor in good health and CMV-seronegative. Both conserved end residues are part of each CDR3. A D gene is named only where the DNA matches it firmly. Clone sizes are given selectively: once, few, many, or a class where the clone is expanded.

CDR3aa	CDR3nt	abundance	v_gene	j_gene	d_gene
CSVLRQGALRDTQYF	TGCAGCGTACTTCGGCAGGGGGCGCTTAGGGATACGCAGTATTTT	NA	TRBV29-1	TRBJ2-3	TRBD1
CASSLRDRGSHTYEQYF	TGCGCCAGCAGCTTGCGGGACAGGGGATCTCATACCTACGAGCAGTACTTC	NA	TRBV5-1	TRBJ2-7	TRBD1
CAWSVRTGGYTF	TGTGCCTGGAGTGTACGGACAGGTGGCTACACCTTC	few	TRBV30	TRBJ1-2	TRBD1
CASSLKPLTSEAFF	TGCGCCAGCAGCTTGAAACCCCTAACTTCTGAAGCTTTCTTT	NA	TRBV5-1	TRBJ1-1	NA
CASSLTAFSGNTIYF	TGTGCCAGCAGCCTTACAGCCTTCTCTGGAAACACCATATATTTT	once	TRBV7-2	TRBJ1-3	NA
CASTEPRATGELFF	TGTGCCAGCACCGAACCTCGCGCAACCGGGGAGCTGTTTTTT	once	TRBV7-8	TRBJ2-2	NA
CASSVGYRMSTDTQYF	TGTGCCAGCAGCGTAGGCTACAGGATGAGCACAGATACGCAGTATTTT	NA	TRBV9	TRBJ2-3	NA
CASSFAPGTGPTYGYTF	TGTGCCAGCAGCTTCGCACCCGGGACAGGTCCTACCTATGGCTACACCTTC	NA	TRBV9	TRBJ1-2	TRBD1
CASSSLWELRLYEQYF	TGTGCCAGCAGCTCGCTGTGGGAGCTAAGATTATACGAGCAGTACTTC	NA	TRBV7-2	TRBJ2-7	NA
CASSLASGGGNQPQHF	TGTGCCAGCAGCTTAGCTAGCGGAGGGGGCAATCAGCCCCAGCATTTT	NA	TRBV7-9	TRBJ1-5	NA
CSARENYEQYF	TGCAGTGCTAGAGAGAACTACGAGCAGTACTTC	NA	TRBV20-1	TRBJ2-7	NA
CASSLEFDRRDQNSEQFF	TGCGCCAGCAGCTTGGAGTTTGATAGGCGGGACCAAAACAGTGAGCAGTTCTTC	NA	TRBV5-1	TRBJ2-1	NA
CASSQGTSGRGNTEAFF	TGCGCCAGCAGCCAAGGGACGAGTGGGAGGGGTAACACTGAAGCTTTCTTT	NA	TRBV4-3	TRBJ1-1	NA
CASSLVQANEKLFF	TGCGCCAGCAGCTTGGTCCAGGCTAATGAAAAACTGTTTTTT	NA	TRBV5-6	TRBJ1-4	NA
CASSLIGALETQYF	TGTGCCAGCAGTTTGATTGGGGCTTTAGAGACCCAGTACTTC	few	TRBV28	TRBJ2-5	NA
CASSLLRKGDGYTF	TGTGCCAGCAGCCTTCTGAGAAAGGGGGATGGCTACACCTTC	NA	TRBV28	TRBJ1-2	NA
CASSQVVGTSVNTGELFF	TGCGCCAGCAGCCAAGTGGTCGGAACTAGCGTGAACACCGGGGAGCTGTTTTTT	NA	TRBV4-1	TRBJ2-2	TRBD2
CASSHLTGHPANTEAFF	TGCGCCAGCAGCCACCTCACGGGACATCCGGCGAACACTGAAGCTTTCTTT	NA	TRBV4-3	TRBJ1-1	NA
CASRQGPTQGTGELFF	TGTGCCAGCAGACAGGGGCCGACTCAAGGCACCGGGGAGCTGTTTTTT	NA	TRBV5-4	TRBJ2-2	TRBD1
CASSMGTGLNYGYTF	TGTGCCAGCAGTATGGGGACAGGGCTGAACTATGGCTACACCTTC	NA	TRBV6-4	TRBJ1-2	TRBD1
CASSRRDYQETQYF	TGTGCCAGCAGCCGCCGGGACTACCAAGAGACCCAGTACTTC	NA	TRBV6-6	TRBJ2-5	NA
CATSRVNRDEQYF	TGTGCCACCAGCAGAGTGAACAGGGACGAGCAGTACTTC	NA	TRBV15	TRBJ2-7	NA
CASRGQIGNTIYF	TGTGCCAGCAGGGGACAGATTGGAAACACCATATATTTT	NA	TRBV28	TRBJ1-3	TRBD1
CASSDPSAGFDSPLHF	TGTGCCAGCAGCGACCCGTCGGCAGGTTTTGATTCACCCCTCCACTTT	NA	TRBV5-5	TRBJ1-6	NA
CASTGQGAGLNGYTF	TGTGCCAGCACGGGACAGGGGGCGGGATTGAATGGCTACACCTTC	NA	TRBV2	TRBJ1-2	TRBD1
CASSSRLGGSGANVLTF	TGTGCCAGCAGCTCCCGCCTCGGGGGGTCTGGGGCCAACGTCCTGACTTTC	NA	TRBV7-2	TRBJ2-6	TRBD2
CASSKTGGNYGYTF	TGTGCCAGCAGCAAGACCGGGGGGAACTATGGCTACACCTTC	NA	TRBV11-2	TRBJ1-2	NA
CASSDRTFSYEQYF	TGTGCCAGCAGCGACAGGACATTCTCCTACGAGCAGTACTTC	few	TRBV11-2	TRBJ2-7	NA
CARGGDRGNQPQHF	TGTGCCAGGGGGGGGGACAGGGGCAATCAGCCCCAGCATTTT	NA	TRBV2	TRBJ1-5	TRBD1
CASSLPTGANEKLFF	TGTGCCAGCAGCTTACCGACAGGGGCGAATGAAAAACTGTTTTTT	NA	TRBV7-9	TRBJ1-4	TRBD1
CASSHRLDSGNTIYF	TGTGCCAGCAGCCACAGGTTAGACTCTGGAAACACCATATATTTT	NA	TRBV28	TRBJ1-3	NA
CASSLSGHTTNEKLFF	TGTGCCAGCAGTTTATCGGGGCACACAACTAATGAAAAACTGTTTTTT	NA	TRBV27	TRBJ1-4	NA
CASSSGLAVPSSYNEQFF	TGTGCCAGCAGCTCCGGACTAGCGGTACCGAGCTCCTACAATGAGCAGTTCTTC	few	TRBV7-2	TRBJ2-1	TRBD2
CASSFNRDRGATNEKLFF	TGTGCCAGCAGTTTTAATCGGGACAGGGGAGCAACTAATGAAAAACTGTTTTTT	once	TRBV28	TRBJ1-4	TRBD1
CASSPTGTPYGYTF	TGTGCCAGCTCACCGACAGGGACCCCCTATGGCTACACCTTC	NA	TRBV18	TRBJ1-2	TRBD1
CASSLGTAGRNTEAFF	TGTGCCAGCAGCTTAGGAACCGCGGGGCGTAACACTGAAGCTTTCTTT	once	TRBV11-2	TRBJ1-1	NA
CASSTREGDYGYTF	TGTGCCAGCAGCACCAGGGAGGGTGACTATGGCTACACCTTC	few	TRBV7-8	TRBJ1-2	NA
CASGRGGEAFF	TGTGCCTCAGGGAGGGGCGGTGAAGCTTTCTTT	once	TRBV30	TRBJ1-1	NA
CATSREYSVLNNEQFF	TGTGCCACCAGCAGAGAGTATAGCGTCTTAAACAATGAGCAGTTCTTC	NA	TRBV15	TRBJ2-1	NA
CASSLTGTTNEQFF	TGTGCCAGCAGCTTGACCGGGACTACGAATGAGCAGTTCTTC	NA	TRBV11-2	TRBJ2-1	TRBD2